Following are 9 T cell receptor beta chains from one sample sequenced in a study of vaccination and CD4 T cells after COVID-19. No antigens are known for them. With the Oncomine TCR Beta short-read assay, DNA from cultured CD4+ T cells was sequenced. TCRdb itself ran the PCR reads through MiXCR, one entry per CDR3 protein. The profile shows about 5,900 distinct CDR3 sequences, approximately 35% of them singletons. Treatment: approximately 11-day PBMC culture with coronavirus spike peptide pools or control peptides (ViraFEST assay). During the years 2011-2018, before the COVID-19 pandemic, the unexposed donor's CD4+ T cells were collected. Source material: CD4+ T cells from blood, cultured in vitro. The receptors stem from a human donor in good health.

The table lists this clonotype with a few counts. The V call is TRBV7-2, the J call TRBJ1-1; TRBD1 matches at 7 bases. Germline values: CDR1 SGHTA, CDR2 FQGNSA. Germline trimming cut 5 bases from V and 2 bases from J; bases unmatched to any gene: 5. This CDR3 has 14 amino acids. This chain's CDR3 is CASSARQGNTEAFF. In nucleotides, the CDR3 is TGTGCCAGCAGCGCTCGACAGGGAAACACTGAAGCTTTCTTT.

The V and J genes are TRBV7-3 and TRBJ2-7; D is possibly TRBD1 or TRBD2 (5 bases each). Germline V gene data show CDR1 as SGHTA and CDR2 as FQGTGA. The CDR3 contains 14 residues. V lost 0 bases and J lost 5, with 11 bases in between. CDR3 DNA: TGTGCCAGCAGCTTAACCGGGACCCATGACGAGCAGTACTTC. This codes for CASSLTGTHDEQYF.

The chain recombines TRBV5-6 with TRBJ1-5; the D gene is possibly TRBD1 (5 bases). This CDR3 spans 13 amino acids. V dropped 9 bases and J dropped 5 bases, with 15 bases sitting between them. CDR1 SGHDT and CDR2 YYEEEE come from the germline V gene. CDR3 DNA sequence: TGTGCCACCTCCCCGGGACGGGATCAGCCCCAGCATTTT. Its translation is CATSPGRDQPQHF.

The chain is built from TRBV19 and TRBJ1-6, with TRBD1 identical over 10 bases. The germline CDR1 and CDR2 sequences are LNHDA and SQIVND (reference sequence). The CDR3 runs to 18 residues. Trimming cost V 3 bases and J 7 bases; bases outside gene matches: 12. In DNA form, the CDR3 reads TGTGCCAGTAGTATTTCTGGGACAGGGGTCGAGTTCAATTCACCCCTCCACTTT. Translation: CASSISGTGVEFNSPLHF.

The J gene is TRBJ2-7, the V gene TRBV19; TRBD1 matches at 8 bases. CDR1 LNHDA and CDR2 SQIVND come from the germline V gene (reference sequence). Trimming at V came to 1 base and at J to 4 bases, leaving 3 bases not matched to a gene. CDR3 length: 14 amino acids. CDR3 sequence: CASSIGDRRYEQYF. The CDR3 coding sequence is TGTGCCAGTAGTATAGGGGACAGGCGGTACGAGCAGTACTTC.

The chain has TRBV12-3 or TRBV12-4 and TRBJ2-3; TRBD1 might be the D (5 bases). Trimming pared 6 bases from V and 8 bases from J, leaving 21 bases between. The CDR3 loop spans 15 amino acids. DNA of the CDR3: TGTGCCAGCAGCCGCTACCCTCTTGACAGCCCTACGCAGTATTTT. Protein sequence: CASSRYPLDSPTQYF.

This chain uses TRBV27 with TRBJ1-5; D not certain. The CDR3 has 18 amino acids. The V end was cut by 5 bases, the J end by 5 bases, with 25 bases between. Germline CDR1 is MNHEY and CDR2 is SMNVEV (reference sequence). For the CDR3, the DNA is TGTGCCAGCAGTCAGAGGACCCCCCAGTTGGGTGACGATCAGCCCCAGCATTTT. Encoded protein: CASSQRTPQLGDDQPQHF.

In this sample, this clonotype turned up a few times. V usage is TRBV5-6 and J usage is TRBJ1-2, with no clear D. Germline lookup yields CDR1 SGHDT and CDR2 YYEEEE. V was pared by 2 bases and J by 7 bases, with 12 bases between. CDR3 length: 13 amino acids. The CDR3 region is CASSLGLDRGYTF. The CDR3 bases are TGTGCCAGCAGCTTAGGGTTGGATCGTGGCTACACCTTC.

This clonotype was seen a handful of times. The chain links TRBV6-1 to TRBJ2-1, with TRBD2 matching over 7 bases. The CDR3 loop spans 15 amino acids. The V gene's germline CDR1 is MNHNS and CDR2 SASEGT. Trimming took 5 bases from V and 5 from J; bases not matched to a gene: 9. CDR3 sequence reads: CASSNKRGSHNEQFF. CDR3 coding DNA: TGTGCCAGCAGTAATAAGCGGGGATCTCACAATGAGCAGTTCTTC.